One sample yielded the 6 T cell receptor beta chains listed below, sequenced in a study of cytomegalovirus exposure and HLA in healthy donors. Primers: 60 Vbeta forward and 13 Jbeta reverse. The repertoire was sequenced with immunoSEQ multiplex PCR; TCRdb's copy has only in-frame clones and lacks some. The sample shows around 220,000 clones, over 75% of them seen only once. Specimen: PBMCs. The receptors here all came from a man younger than 35 in good health and CMV-seronegative.

This chain joins TRBV30 and TRBJ2-3, with 7 nucleotides matching TRBD1. Germline assignment: CDR1 GTSNPN and CDR2 SVGIG (reference sequence). The CDR3 consists of 14 residues. V lost 0 bases to trimming and J lost 4 bases; unmatched junction nucleotides: 4. Here the CDR3 reads CAWSVKGAADTQYF. The CDR3 region has the DNA TGTGCCTGGAGTGTCAAGGGGGCCGCAGATACGCAGTATTTT.

This chain connects TRBV19 to TRBJ2-1; possibly TRBD2 for D (6 bases). V lost 3 bases to trimming and J lost 6 bases, with 12 bases between them. The CDR3 extends over 14 amino acids. CDR1 is LNHDA and CDR2 is SQIVND in the germline V gene (reference sequence). CDR3 loop: CASSIGDFPNEQFF. CDR3 bases: TGTGCCAGTAGTATTGGGGACTTTCCCAATGAGCAGTTCTTC.

This clone was detected only a few times. The gene calls are TRBV29-1 and TRBJ1-2, with D possibly matching TRBD1 (5 bases). This CDR3 spans 12 amino acids. CDR1 and CDR2 (germline): SQVTM, ANQGSEA. V shed 1 base and J shed 6 bases, with 9 bases lying between them. CDR3 in DNA: TGCAGCGTTGAAGGAGGAGGGGATGGCTACACCTTC. This translates into CSVEGGGDGYTF.

CDR3 in DNA: TGTGCCAGCAGCTGGACAGGGCGCGGGGAAAAACTGTTTTTT. This gives the protein CASSWTGRGEKLFF. The J gene is TRBJ1-4, the V gene TRBV28, with 8 bases aligning to TRBD1. J was trimmed by 8 bases and V by 6 bases; bases with no gene match: 8. CDR3 length: 14 amino acids. Germline values: CDR1 MDHEN, CDR2 SYDVKM. The full variable domain, in which reference TRBV28 and TRBJ1-4 provide the parts outside the CDR3, is DVKVTQSSRYLVKRTGEKVFLECVQDMDHENMFWYRQDPGLGLRLIYFSYDVKMKEKGDIPEGYSVSREKKERFSLILESASTNQTSMYLCASSWTGRGEKLFFGSGTQLSVL.

This clone has a handful of counts. The rearrangement joins TRBV6-5 to TRBJ1-5; perhaps TRBD1 as D (6 bases). The V gene's germline CDR1 is MNHEY and CDR2 SVGAGI. V dropped 0 bases and J dropped 3 bases, with 9 bases sitting between them. There are 15 residues in the CDR3. The CDR3 sequence is CASSYSSGDNQPQHF. The CDR3, as DNA: TGTGCCAGCAGTTACTCATCAGGGGACAATCAGCCCCAGCATTTT.

This clone is a singleton in its sample. The genes are TRBV19 and TRBJ1-1, with 8 nucleotides matching TRBD1. J gave up 1 base and V 5 bases, and 6 bases lay outside the gene matches. There are 15 residues in the CDR3. CDR1 and CDR2 (germline): LNHDA, SQIVND (reference sequence). CDR3 in amino acids: CASSPRDRRNTEAFF. CDR3 bases: TGTGCCAGTAGTCCAAGGGACAGGAGGAACACTGAAGCTTTCTTT.